What follows are 20 T cell receptor beta chains derived from one specimen sequenced in a study of Ad26.COV2.S vaccination and SARS-CoV-2 variants. The method was immunoSEQ multiplex PCR; TCRdb's version includes in-frame clones alone and lacks a portion of them. The sample consists of around 100,000 clones, more than 70% of them appearing once. Sequences were derived from peripheral blood, sampled after recovery from COVID-19. These receptors came from a human donor who had recovered from COVID-19.

J is TRBJ2-7 and V is TRBV18; D perhaps matches TRBD2 (7 bases). Germline V CDR1 and CDR2: KGHSH, LQKENI. The CDR3 spans 15 residues. Trimming cost V 0 bases and J 7 bases, with 16 bases left between them. CDR3 amino acids: CASSPPTRRGGEQYF. The DNA for the CDR3 is TGTGCCAGCTCACCACCTACGCGGAGGGGGGGAGAGCAGTACTTC.

This chain uses TRBV28 with TRBJ1-5; no clear D gene. Trimming stripped 4 bases from V and 2 bases from J, with 6 bases between. The CDR3 length is 13 residues. In germline, CDR1 is MDHEN, CDR2 SYDVKM. For the CDR3, the DNA is TGTGCCAGCAGTTCCCTGGGCAATCAGCCCCAGCATTTT. Translated: CASSSLGNQPQHF.

The chain is built from TRBV5-5 and TRBJ1-5; 11 bases fit TRBD1. Germline assignment: CDR1 SGHKS and CDR2 YYEKEE (reference sequence). There are 19 residues in the CDR3. The J segment lost 7 bases and the V segment lost 4 bases, leaving 19 bases of the junction unmatched. In DNA form, the CDR3 reads TGTGCCAGCAGCCCCGTCGGCTGGACAGGGGGCGTGGGGGGGCAGCCCCAGCATTTT. Encoded protein: CASSPVGWTGGVGGQPQHF.

This chain connects TRBV5-4 to TRBJ2-1; 7 bases fit TRBD1. CDR3 length equals 17 residues. Germline CDR1 reads SGHNT; CDR2 reads YYREEE (reference sequence). J was trimmed by 5 bases and V by 7 bases; bases with no gene match: 18. The CDR3 bases are TGTGCCAGCCAAAATGGAATAACAGGGGTGTACGACAATGAGCAGTTCTTC. It encodes CASQNGITGVYDNEQFF.

This rearrangement joins TRBV4-3 to TRBJ2-3; TRBD2 aligns across 8 bases. Germline V gene sequence: CDR1 LGHNA, CDR2 YSLEER. This CDR3 spans 16 amino acids. Trimming cost V 4 bases and J 4 bases; bases outside gene matches: 10. DNA for the CDR3: TGCGCCAGCAGCCCCCTCCAAACGGGAGGGTCAGATACGCAGTATTTT. The encoded protein is CASSPLQTGGSDTQYF.

The genes are TRBV5-1 and TRBJ2-7; D is unresolved. Trimming stripped 4 bases from V and 1 base from J, with 15 bases between. This CDR3 is built from 15 residues. CDR1 is SGHRS and CDR2 is YFSETQ in the germline V gene. CDR3 DNA sequence: TGCGCCAGCAGCGACCCAGGATTGCGGTCCTACGAGCAGTACTTC. It is translated as CASSDPGLRSYEQYF.

This chain joins TRBV11-2 and TRBJ2-3, with TRBD2 matching over 8 bases. V shed 2 bases, J shed 5 bases, and the junction held 3 bases outside the gene matches. Germline CDR1 SGHAT, CDR2 FQNNGV. The CDR3 is made up of 14 amino acids. CDR3 DNA sequence: TGTGCCAGCAGCTTACAAAGCGGGAGAGATACGCAGTATTTT. Encoded protein: CASSLQSGRDTQYF.

The chain is built from TRBV4-2 and TRBJ1-1, with a tentative D call TRBD1 (5 bases). Per germline, CDR1 LGHNA and CDR2 YNFKEQ. Trimming pared 4 bases from V and 4 bases from J, leaving 16 bases between. The CDR3 is 15 residues long. The DNA of the CDR3 is TGTGCCAGCAGCCGCGCGGGGCAGGGTCGCACTGAAGCTTTCTTT. The encoded protein is CASSRAGQGRTEAFF.

J is TRBJ2-1 and V is TRBV12-5; a possible D gene is TRBD1 (5 bases). The germline V and J ends were trimmed by 2 bases and 4 bases, with 15 bases remaining between them. Germline-derived CDR1 and CDR2 are LGHNT and FRNRAP. This CDR3 spans 16 amino acids. CDR3 in amino acids: CASGLMRGQKYNEQFF. Here the CDR3 DNA reads TGTGCTAGTGGTTTGATGCGAGGACAAAAATACAATGAGCAGTTCTTC.

Written as DNA, the CDR3 is TGTGCCAGCAGCCGGGACAGCTCCTACGAGCAGTACTTC. It codes for CASSRDSSYEQYF. V is TRBV7-2 and J is TRBJ2-7; 7 bases match TRBD1. V was clipped by 5 bases and J by 0 bases; unmatched bases: 1. Germline CDR1 and CDR2: SGHTA and FQGNSA. The CDR3 loop spans 13 amino acids.

The chain carries TRBV9 and TRBJ2-1; 7 bases fit TRBD1. The junction had 9 bases not matched to a gene; V was cut back by 2 bases and J by 7 bases. The CDR3 spans 15 residues. Germline V lookup: CDR1 SGDLS, CDR2 YYNGEE. The CDR3 sequence is CASSVSTGAMNEQFF. DNA of the CDR3: TGTGCCAGCAGCGTTAGTACAGGGGCTATGAATGAGCAGTTCTTC.

This rearrangement joins TRBV4-1 to TRBJ1-2; no reliable D call. V lost 0 bases to trimming and J lost 1 base, with 0 bases between them. CDR3 length: 12 residues. In germline, CDR1 is MGHRA, CDR2 YSYEKL. The CDR3 here is CASSQDNYGYTF. The CDR3 coding sequence is TGCGCCAGCAGCCAAGATAACTATGGCTACACCTTC.

J is TRBJ1-4 and V is TRBV7-2; TRBD1 matches at 7 bases. The CDR3 runs to 14 residues. Trimming cost V 4 bases and J 7 bases; bases outside gene matches: 6. The germline gives CDR1 SGHTA, CDR2 FQGNSA. The CDR3 DNA reads TGTGCCAGCAGCTCCGACAGGGTGGGTGAAAAACTGTTTTTT. Amino acid sequence: CASSSDRVGEKLFF.

The chain is built from TRBV25-1 and TRBJ1-5; 7 bases match TRBD1. This CDR3 has 13 residues. Germline-derived CDR1 and CDR2 are MGHDK and SYGVNS. Trimming removed 4 bases from V and 5 bases from J; junction bases left unmatched: 2. CDR3 in DNA: TGTGCCAGCAGTGGACAGGGTTATCAGCCCCAGCATTTT. Its translation is CASSGQGYQPQHF. The full variable domain, its missing parts supplied by reference TRBV25-1 and TRBJ1-5, is EADIYQTPRYLVIGTGKKITLECSQTMGHDKMYWYQQDPGMELHLIHYSYGVNSTEKGDLSSESTVSRIRTEHFPLTLESARPSHTSQYLCASSGQGYQPQHFGDGTRLSIL.

The rearrangement uses TRBV4-3 and TRBJ2-1; D might be TRBD2 (6 bases). Germline V gene data show CDR1 as LGHNA and CDR2 as YSLEER. V shed 4 bases and J shed 3 bases, with 16 bases lying between them. The CDR3 runs to 16 residues. This CDR3 is CASSPSGSGYYNEQFF. CDR3 nucleotide sequence: TGCGCCAGCAGCCCCTCGGGTAGCGGATACTACAATGAGCAGTTCTTC.

The rearrangement links TRBV9 to TRBJ2-3; 10 bases line up with TRBD1. The CDR3 totals 16 residues. Trimming at V came to 0 bases and at J to 6 bases, leaving 7 bases not matched to a gene. The germline V gene encodes CDR1 SGDLS and CDR2 YYNGEE. The CDR3 here is CASSVEGQGVYDTQYF. In nucleotides, the CDR3 is TGTGCCAGCAGCGTAGAAGGACAGGGGGTTTACGATACGCAGTATTTT.

This clone has just a few counts. The chain joins TRBV2 to TRBJ2-1; possibly TRBD2 for D (5 bases). Germline CDR1 is SNHLY and CDR2 is FYNNEI. The CDR3 covers 16 residues. Trimming pared 2 bases from V and 0 bases from J, leaving 11 bases between. CDR3 residues: CASSERGMSSYNEQFF. The DNA for the CDR3 is TGTGCCAGCAGTGAACGAGGGATGAGCTCCTACAATGAGCAGTTCTTC. The full variable domain, completed using reference TRBV2 and TRBJ2-1, is EPEVTQTPSHQVTQMGQEVILRCVPISNHLYFYWYRQILGQKVEFLVSFYNNEISEKSEIFDDQFSVERPDGSNFTLKIRSTKLEDSAMYFCASSERGMSSYNEQFFGPGTRLTVL.

The V call is TRBV7-3, the J call TRBJ2-3, with D possibly being TRBD1 (6 bases). The CDR3 totals 15 residues. The germline V and J ends were trimmed by 1 base and 2 bases, with 10 bases remaining between them. Germline values: CDR1 SGHTA, CDR2 FQGTGA. The CDR3, as DNA: TGTGCCAGCAGCTTAAGGGGGCTGGCCACAGATACGCAGTATTTT. Translation: CASSLRGLATDTQYF.

This chain uses TRBV18 with TRBJ1-2, with D unresolved. Trimming stripped 4 bases from V and 2 bases from J, with 17 bases between. The CDR3 has 16 residues. In germline, CDR1 is KGHSH, CDR2 LQKENI. The CDR3 loop reads CASSHNNEGQNYGYTF. The CDR3 DNA sequence: TGTGCCAGCTCACACAACAACGAGGGTCAGAACTATGGCTACACCTTC.

This rearrangement joins TRBV29-1 to TRBJ2-7; D is perhaps TRBD2 (6 bases). CDR3 size: 15 residues. CDR1 SQVTM and CDR2 ANQGSEA come from the germline V gene. V was shortened by 6 bases and J by 9 bases, with 27 bases between the two germline ends. The CDR3 region is CSVNRNRLGNGAQYF. The CDR3 region has the DNA TGCAGCGTCAACCGTAATCGACTAGGCAACGGCGCGCAGTACTTC.